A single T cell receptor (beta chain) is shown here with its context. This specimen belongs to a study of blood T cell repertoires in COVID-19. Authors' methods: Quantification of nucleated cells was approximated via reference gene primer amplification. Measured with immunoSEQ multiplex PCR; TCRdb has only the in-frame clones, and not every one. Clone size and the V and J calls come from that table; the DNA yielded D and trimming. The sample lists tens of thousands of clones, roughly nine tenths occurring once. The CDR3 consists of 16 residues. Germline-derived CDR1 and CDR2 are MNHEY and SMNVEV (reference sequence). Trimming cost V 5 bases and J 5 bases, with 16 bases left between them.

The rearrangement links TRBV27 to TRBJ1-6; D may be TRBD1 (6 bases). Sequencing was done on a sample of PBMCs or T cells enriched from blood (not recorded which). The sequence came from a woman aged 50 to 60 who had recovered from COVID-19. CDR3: CASSAQPGQNNSPLHF. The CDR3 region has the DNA TGTGCCAGCAGTGCTCAACCGGGACAAAATAATTCACCCCTCCACTTT.